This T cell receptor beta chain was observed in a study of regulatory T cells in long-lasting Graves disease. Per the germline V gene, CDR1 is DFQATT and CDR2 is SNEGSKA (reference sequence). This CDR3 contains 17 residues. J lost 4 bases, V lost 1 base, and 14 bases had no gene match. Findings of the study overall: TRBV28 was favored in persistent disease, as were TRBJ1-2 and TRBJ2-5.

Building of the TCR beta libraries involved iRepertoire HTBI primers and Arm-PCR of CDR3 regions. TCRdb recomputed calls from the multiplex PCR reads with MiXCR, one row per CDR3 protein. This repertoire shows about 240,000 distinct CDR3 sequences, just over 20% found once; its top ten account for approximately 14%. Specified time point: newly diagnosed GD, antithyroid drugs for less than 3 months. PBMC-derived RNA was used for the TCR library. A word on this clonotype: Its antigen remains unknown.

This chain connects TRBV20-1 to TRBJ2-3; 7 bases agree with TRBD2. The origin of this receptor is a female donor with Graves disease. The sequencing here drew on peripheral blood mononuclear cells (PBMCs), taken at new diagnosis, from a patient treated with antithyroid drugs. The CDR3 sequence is CSARVRLGGSVPDTQYF. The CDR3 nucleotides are TGCAGTGCTAGAGTCCGTTTGGGCGGGAGTGTCCCAGATACGCAGTATTTT.